This T cell receptor beta chain was documented in a study of blood T cell repertoires in COVID-19. The count of this clone is one. Trimming pared 3 bases from V and 6 bases from J, leaving 15 bases between. Germline V gene data show CDR1 as SGHKS and CDR2 as YYEKEE (reference sequence). CDR3 length: 15 amino acids. Produced via immunoSEQ multiplex PCR; TCRdb's table is partial and in-frame only. The table has about 220,000 clones, 80% to 90% seen once. The TCR comes from a man in his fifties with active or convalescent COVID-19. V is TRBV5-5 and J is TRBJ1-4; D ambiguous. The sample taken for sequencing was peripheral blood. The CDR3 reads CASSSQPRWDEKLFF. DNA for the CDR3: TGTGCCAGCAGCTCCCAACCTAGGTGGGATGAAAAACTGTTTTTT.